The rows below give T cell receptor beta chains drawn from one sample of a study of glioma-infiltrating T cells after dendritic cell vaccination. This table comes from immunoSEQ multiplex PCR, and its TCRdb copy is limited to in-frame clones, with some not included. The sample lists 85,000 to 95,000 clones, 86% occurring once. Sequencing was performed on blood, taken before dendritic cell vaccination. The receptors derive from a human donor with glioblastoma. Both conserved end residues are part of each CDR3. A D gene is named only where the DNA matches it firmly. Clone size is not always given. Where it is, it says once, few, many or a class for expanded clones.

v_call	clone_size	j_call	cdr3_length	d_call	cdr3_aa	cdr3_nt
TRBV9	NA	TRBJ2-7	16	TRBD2	CASSVVPTSGGYEQYF	TGTGCCAGCAGCGTAGTCCCGACTAGCGGAGGTTACGAGCAGTACTTC
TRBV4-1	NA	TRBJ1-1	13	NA	CASSQDPTDEAFF	TGCGCCAGCAGCCAAGACCCGACAGATGAAGCTTTCTTT
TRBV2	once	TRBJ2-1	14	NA	CASSDKRRDNEQFF	TGTGCCAGCAGTGATAAGCGGAGGGACAATGAGCAGTTCTTC
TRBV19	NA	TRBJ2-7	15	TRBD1	CASSILGQGSYEQYF	TGTGCCAGTAGTATTCTGGGACAGGGGTCCTACGAGCAGTACTTC
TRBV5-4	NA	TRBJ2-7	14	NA	CASSTSVGGYEQYF	TGTGCCAGCAGCACCTCGGTCGGGGGCTACGAGCAGTACTTC
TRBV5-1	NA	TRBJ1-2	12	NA	CASSPSSLGYTF	TGCGCCAGCAGCCCAAGCTCCCTAGGTTACACCTTC
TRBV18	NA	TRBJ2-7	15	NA	CASSPPAGKSYEQYF	TGTGCCAGCTCACCACCCGCAGGGAAGAGCTACGAGCAGTACTTC
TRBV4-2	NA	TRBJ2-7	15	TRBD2	CASSQGTSGAYEQYF	TGTGCCAGCAGCCAGGGGACTAGCGGGGCCTACGAGCAGTACTTC
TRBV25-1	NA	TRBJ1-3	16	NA	CASSVGGARFGNTIYF	TGTGCCAGCAGTGTAGGGGGGGCGCGTTTTGGAAACACCATATATTTT
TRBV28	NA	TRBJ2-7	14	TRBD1	CASSFGQGNYEQYF	TGTGCCAGCAGTTTTGGACAGGGGAATTACGAGCAGTACTTC